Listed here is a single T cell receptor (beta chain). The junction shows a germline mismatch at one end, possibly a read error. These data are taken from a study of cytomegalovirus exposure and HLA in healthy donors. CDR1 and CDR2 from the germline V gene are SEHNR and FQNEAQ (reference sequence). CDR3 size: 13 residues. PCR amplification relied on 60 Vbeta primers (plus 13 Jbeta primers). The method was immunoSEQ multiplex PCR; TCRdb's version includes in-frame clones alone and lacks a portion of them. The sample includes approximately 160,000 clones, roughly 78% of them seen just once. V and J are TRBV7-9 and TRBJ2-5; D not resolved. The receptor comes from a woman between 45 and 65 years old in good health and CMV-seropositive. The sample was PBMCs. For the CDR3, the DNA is TGTTCCAGCAGCGATCGGTCCCAAGAGACCCAGTACTTC. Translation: CSSSDRSQETQYF.